This T cell receptor beta chain was observed in a study of T cells in Graves' hyperthyroidism and ophthalmopathy. In this sample, this clonotype turned up many times. Clinical symptoms, serum thyroxine, TRAb, thyroid ultrasound and orbital computed tomography established diagnosis. Researchers amplified the TCR beta CDR3 regions from RNA transcripts. Using the HTBI primer set, a first-round RT-PCR was run on the TCR CDR3. TCRdb fed the multiplex PCR reads into MiXCR, producing one record per CDR3 protein. The sample carries 660,000 or so distinct CDR3 sequences, about 20% recorded once. The clonotype was recovered from a man younger than 40 with Graves' ophthalmopathy. Sequenced: blood.

The CDR3 sequence is CASSPLAEETQYF. CDR3 nucleotides: TGTGCCAGCAGTCCACTAGCGGAAGAGACCCAGTACTTC. This rearrangement joins TRBV12-3 or TRBV12-4 to TRBJ2-5; TRBD2 matches at 8 bases. CDR3 length: 13 residues. The ends lost 5 bases at V and 3 bases at J; junction bases unmatched: 2.